This TCR beta chain is drawn from a study of cytomegalovirus exposure and HLA in healthy donors. Concerning this clone: The antigen is undetermined.

The CDR3 length is 17 residues. Trimming took off 4 bases at V and 0 bases at J, with 19 bases between the two ends. Germline V CDR1 and CDR2: SGHDT, YYEEEE. In the PCR, 60 Vbeta and 13 Jbeta primers were used. Sequencing used immunoSEQ multiplex PCR; TCRdb keeps in-frame clones, though not all of them. This repertoire shows approximately 140,000 clones, roughly four fifths found once; its top ten account for about 3.2%. The study's findings and limits: A further, later analysis showed that HLA-associated TCR beta chains (compared with equally common others) were more clonally expanded. The Asian-associated ancestry cluster reportedly had fewer N-insertions than the approximately 670-donor mean in a later analysis. It was likely that a cluster of highly shared sequence variants was a sequencing artifact.

The chain is built from TRBV5-6 and TRBJ1-1, with a possible D match to TRBD1 (5 bases). The receptor was derived from a man younger than 35 in good health and CMV-seropositive. Sequenced material: PBMCs. The CDR3, as DNA: TGTGCCAGCAGCCCTCTGGGGGGACGGAGTATGAACACTGAAGCTTTCTTT. It encodes CASSPLGGRSMNTEAFF.